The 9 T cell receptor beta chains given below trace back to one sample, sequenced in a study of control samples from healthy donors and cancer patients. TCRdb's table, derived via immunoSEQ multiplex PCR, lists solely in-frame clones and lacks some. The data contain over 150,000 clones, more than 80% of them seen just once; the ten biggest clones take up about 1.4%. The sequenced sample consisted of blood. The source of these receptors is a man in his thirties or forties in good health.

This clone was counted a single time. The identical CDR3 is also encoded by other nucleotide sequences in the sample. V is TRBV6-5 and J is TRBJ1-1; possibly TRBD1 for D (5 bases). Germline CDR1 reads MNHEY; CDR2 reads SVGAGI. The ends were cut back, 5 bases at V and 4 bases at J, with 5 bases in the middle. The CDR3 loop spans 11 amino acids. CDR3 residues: CASSRGTEAFF. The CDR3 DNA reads TGTGCCAGCAGTAGGGGCACTGAAGCTTTCTTT.

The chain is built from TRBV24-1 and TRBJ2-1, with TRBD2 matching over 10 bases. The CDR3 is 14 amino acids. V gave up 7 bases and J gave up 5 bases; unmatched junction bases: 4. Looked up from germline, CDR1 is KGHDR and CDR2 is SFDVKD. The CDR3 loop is CATRGTSANNEQFF. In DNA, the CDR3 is TGTGCCACCAGAGGGACTAGCGCGAACAATGAGCAGTTCTTC.

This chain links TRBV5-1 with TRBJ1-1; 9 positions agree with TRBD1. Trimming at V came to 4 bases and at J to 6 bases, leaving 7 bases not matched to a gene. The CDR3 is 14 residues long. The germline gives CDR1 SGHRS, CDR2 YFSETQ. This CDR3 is CASSVDRGGAEAFF. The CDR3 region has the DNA TGCGCCAGCAGCGTTGACAGGGGGGGCGCTGAAGCTTTCTTT.

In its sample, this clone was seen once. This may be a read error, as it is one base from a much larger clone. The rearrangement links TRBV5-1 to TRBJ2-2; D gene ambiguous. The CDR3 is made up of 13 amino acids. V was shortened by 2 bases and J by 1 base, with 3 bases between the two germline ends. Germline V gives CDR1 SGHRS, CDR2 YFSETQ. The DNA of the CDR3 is TGCGCCAGCAGCTTACAGAACACCGGGGAGCTGTTTTTT. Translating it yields CASSLQNTGELFF.

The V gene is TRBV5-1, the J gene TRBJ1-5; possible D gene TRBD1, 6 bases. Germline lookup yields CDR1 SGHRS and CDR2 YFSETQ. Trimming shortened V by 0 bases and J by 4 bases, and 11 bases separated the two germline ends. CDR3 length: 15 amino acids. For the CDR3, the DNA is TGCGCCAGCAGCTTGGGCACAGGGCTAAATCAGCCCCAGCATTTT. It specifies CASSLGTGLNQPQHF.

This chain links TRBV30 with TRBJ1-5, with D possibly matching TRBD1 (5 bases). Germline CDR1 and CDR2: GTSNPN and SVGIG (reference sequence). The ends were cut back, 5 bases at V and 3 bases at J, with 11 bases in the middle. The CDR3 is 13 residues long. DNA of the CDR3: TGTGCCTGGGCAGGACAAGCCAATCAGCCCCAGCATTTT. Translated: CAWAGQANQPQHF. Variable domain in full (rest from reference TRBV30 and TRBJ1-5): SQTIHQWPATLVQPVGSPLSLECTVEGTSNPNLYWYRQAAGRGLQLLFYSVGIGQISSEVPQNLSASRPQDRQFILSSKKLLLSDSGFYLCAWAGQANQPQHFGDGTRLSIL.

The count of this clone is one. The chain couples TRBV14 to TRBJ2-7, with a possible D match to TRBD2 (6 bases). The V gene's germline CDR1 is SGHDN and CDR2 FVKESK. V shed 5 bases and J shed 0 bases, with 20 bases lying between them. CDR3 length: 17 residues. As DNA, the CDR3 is TGTGCCAGCAGCTTTCGCACCGGGACTGGGAGCTCCTACGAGCAGTACTTC. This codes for CASSFRTGTGSSYEQYF.

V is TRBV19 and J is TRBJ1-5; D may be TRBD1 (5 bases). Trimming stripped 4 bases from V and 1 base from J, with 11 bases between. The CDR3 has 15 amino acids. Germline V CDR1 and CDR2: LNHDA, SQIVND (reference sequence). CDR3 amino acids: CASSTDGGSNQPQHF. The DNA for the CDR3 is TGTGCCAGTAGTACCGACGGGGGGAGCAATCAGCCCCAGCATTTT.

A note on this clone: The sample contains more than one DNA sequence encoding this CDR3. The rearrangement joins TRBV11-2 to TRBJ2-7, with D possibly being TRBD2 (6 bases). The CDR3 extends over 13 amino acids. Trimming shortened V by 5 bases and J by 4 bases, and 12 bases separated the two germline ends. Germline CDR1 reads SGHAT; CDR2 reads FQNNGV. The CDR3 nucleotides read TGTGCCAGCAGCCCTGGAGGGTCTTACGAGCAGTACTTC. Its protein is CASSPGGSYEQYF.